This T cell receptor (beta chain) was captured by sequencing in a study of blood T cells in healthy people across ages. Findings and limits, study-wide: A strong correlation was seen between TCR beta diversity and naive T cell percentage.

A J-beta primer mix and a sample-barcoded 5' primer were used in a second PCR of roughly 6 to 11 cycles. TCRdb recomputed calls from the 5' RACE reads with MiXCR, one row per CDR3 protein. The table records roughly 1.7 million distinct CDR3 sequences, around 35% of them present only once. As for this clonotype: Its antigen is still unknown.

V shed 4 bases, J shed 5 bases, and the junction held 5 bases outside the gene matches. This CDR3 comprises 14 residues. Germline V gene sequence: CDR1 MNHNS, CDR2 SASEGT. The sequence was obtained from a woman in her twenties or thirties in good health. Sequencing used blood. The gene calls are TRBV6-1 and TRBJ2-3; 8 bases line up with TRBD1. The CDR3 loop reads CASSGDRGVDTQYF. The CDR3, as DNA: TGTGCCAGCAGTGGAGACAGGGGTGTAGATACGCAGTATTTT.